This T cell receptor beta chain was recovered during a study of graft-versus-host responses after intestinal transplantation. In the study overall: Recipients were all induced with anti-thymocyte globulin, then given tacrolimus and steroids for 3 to 4 years.

CDR3 length equals 14 residues. Germline V gene sequence: CDR1 SGHTA, CDR2 FQGNSA. The ends lost 1 base at V and 5 bases at J; junction bases unmatched: 4. Comment on this clone: Its antigen is unidentified.

Produced via immunoSEQ multiplex PCR; TCRdb's table is partial and in-frame only. The repertoire holds around 100,000 clones, with 90% to 95% as singletons. Regarding the study as a whole: GvH clones occurred in recipient marrow; some first appeared in ileum or blood.

This clonotype was sampled from a human donor who was the organ donor for an intestinal transplant. Sequenced here: unstimulated CD4+ T cells sorted from spleen or lymph node cells, sampled before transplant. The chain has TRBV7-2 and TRBJ2-7, with 8 bases identical to TRBD2. DNA of the CDR3: TGTGCCAGCAGCTTAGGACTAGCGTTGGACGAGCAGTACTTC. It translates to CASSLGLALDEQYF.